This is a list of T cell receptor beta chains from one sample in a study of blood T cell repertoires in COVID-19. Clones were read by immunoSEQ multiplex PCR, and TCRdb kept only the in-frame ones, dropping some. The sample has approximately 68,000 clones; 88% are singletons. Material: peripheral blood. The receptors originated from a man aged 65-85 years with active or convalescent COVID-19. The CDR3 runs from the conserved cysteine through the conserved F or W. D genes are given only for firm matches. Part of the rows lack a size; the others show once, few, many or a class for expanded clones.

j_gene: TRBJ2-2; d_gene: -; abundance: -; v_gene: TRBV27; CDR3aa: CASSRQTGGELFF; CDR3nt: TGTGCCAGCAGCAGACAGACGGGCGGGGAGCTGTTTTTT
j_gene: TRBJ2-6; d_gene: -; abundance: -; v_gene: TRBV24-1; CDR3aa: CATSEDTSGANVLTF; CDR3nt: TGTGCCACCAGTGAAGACACGTCTGGGGCCAACGTCCTGACTTTC
j_gene: TRBJ1-4; d_gene: -; abundance: -; v_gene: TRBV28; CDR3aa: CASSLMGPGANEKLFF; CDR3nt: TGTGCCAGCAGTTTAATGGGACCAGGGGCTAATGAAAAACTGTTTTTT
j_gene: TRBJ2-6; d_gene: -; abundance: -; v_gene: TRBV5-5; CDR3aa: CASRSTGTLSGANVLTF; CDR3nt: TGTGCCAGCAGGTCGACAGGGACTTTGAGTGGGGCCAACGTCCTGACTTTC
j_gene: TRBJ1-4; d_gene: -; abundance: few; v_gene: TRBV5-1; CDR3aa: CASSSGLNEKLFF; CDR3nt: TGCGCCAGCAGCTCGGGATTAAATGAAAAACTGTTTTTT
j_gene: TRBJ2-7; d_gene: -; abundance: -; v_gene: TRBV9; CDR3aa: CASSVAAEGGAYEQYF; CDR3nt: TGTGCCAGCAGCGTAGCAGCAGAAGGCGGAGCCTACGAGCAGTACTTC
j_gene: TRBJ2-7; d_gene: -; abundance: -; v_gene: TRBV21-1; CDR3aa: CASSNQGHYEQYF; CDR3nt: TGTGCCAGCAGCAATCAGGGACACTACGAGCAGTACTTC
j_gene: TRBJ1-2; d_gene: -; abundance: -; v_gene: TRBV6-2/TRBV6-3; CDR3aa: CASSYRGGGYGYTF; CDR3nt: TGTGCCAGCAGTTACCGGGGGGGCGGCTATGGCTACACCTTC
j_gene: TRBJ1-4; d_gene: TRBD1; abundance: -; v_gene: TRBV7-3; CDR3aa: CASSRTGREINEKLFF; CDR3nt: TGTGCCAGCAGCCGGACAGGGAGGGAGATTAATGAAAAACTGTTTTTT
j_gene: TRBJ2-2; d_gene: TRBD2; abundance: -; v_gene: TRBV6-5; CDR3aa: CASSFSGRGVTGELFF; CDR3nt: TGTGCCAGCAGTTTTAGCGGGAGGGGGGTCACCGGGGAGCTGTTTTTT
j_gene: TRBJ1-1; d_gene: -; abundance: -; v_gene: TRBV10-1; CDR3aa: CASSSNDREAFF; CDR3nt: TGCGCCAGCAGTAGTAACGACAGGGAAGCTTTCTTT
j_gene: TRBJ2-5; d_gene: TRBD2; abundance: -; v_gene: TRBV6-2/TRBV6-3; CDR3aa: CASSFGGGAETQYF; CDR3nt: TGTGCCAGCAGTTTCGGCGGGGGGGCGGAGACCCAGTACTTC
j_gene: TRBJ2-5; d_gene: TRBD1; abundance: -; v_gene: TRBV9; CDR3aa: CASSYRQGVEETQYF; CDR3nt: TGTGCCAGCAGCTACAGACAGGGGGTGGAAGAGACCCAGTACTTC
j_gene: TRBJ2-5; d_gene: -; abundance: -; v_gene: TRBV7-9; CDR3aa: CASSLRTTQSGRQETQYF; CDR3nt: TGTGCCAGCAGCCTGCGGACTACTCAGAGTGGGAGACAAGAGACCCAGTACTTC
j_gene: TRBJ1-2; d_gene: -; abundance: -; v_gene: TRBV24-1; CDR3aa: CATSETGRIGYTF; CDR3nt: TGTGCCACCAGTGAAACAGGGCGGATTGGCTACACCTTC
j_gene: TRBJ2-3; d_gene: TRBD1; abundance: -; v_gene: TRBV5-8; CDR3aa: CASSLNPRTGASTDTQYF; CDR3nt: TGTGCCAGCAGCCTGAATCCAAGGACAGGGGCTAGCACAGATACGCAGTATTTT
j_gene: TRBJ1-1; d_gene: TRBD1; abundance: -; v_gene: TRBV6-4; CDR3aa: CASRRDRGTEAFF; CDR3nt: TGTGCCAGCAGGCGAGACAGGGGGACTGAAGCTTTCTTT
j_gene: TRBJ2-7; d_gene: TRBD2; abundance: -; v_gene: TRBV28; CDR3aa: CASSLPGGRLPYEQYF; CDR3nt: TGTGCCAGCAGTTTACCCGGCGGGAGGCTACCCTACGAGCAGTACTTC
j_gene: TRBJ1-1; d_gene: -; abundance: -; v_gene: TRBV7-2; CDR3aa: CASSSLRGRTEAFF; CDR3nt: TGTGCCAGCAGCTCTCTTAGGGGTAGGACTGAAGCTTTCTTT
j_gene: TRBJ1-6; d_gene: TRBD1; abundance: once; v_gene: TRBV5-1; CDR3aa: CASSQQTGNSPLHF; CDR3nt: TGCGCCAGCAGCCAACAGACAGGGAATTCACCCCTCCACTTT
j_gene: TRBJ2-7; d_gene: -; abundance: -; v_gene: TRBV7-9; CDR3aa: CASSLGSAPTYEQYF; CDR3nt: TGTGCCAGCAGCTTAGGATCTGCCCCTACCTACGAGCAGTACTTC
j_gene: TRBJ2-7; d_gene: -; abundance: -; v_gene: TRBV30; CDR3aa: CAWNPQGSRGEQYF; CDR3nt: TGTGCCTGGAACCCCCAGGGGTCAAGGGGCGAGCAGTACTTC
j_gene: TRBJ2-2; d_gene: -; abundance: -; v_gene: TRBV29-1; CDR3aa: CSVAPVNTGELFF; CDR3nt: TGCAGCGTTGCCCCAGTGAACACCGGGGAGCTGTTTTTT
j_gene: TRBJ2-6; d_gene: -; abundance: -; v_gene: TRBV2; CDR3aa: CALEGQTGANVLTF; CDR3nt: TGTGCCCTTGAAGGACAAACTGGGGCCAACGTCCTGACTTTC
j_gene: TRBJ2-2; d_gene: TRBD1; abundance: -; v_gene: TRBV2; CDR3aa: CASTITGGEYTGELFF; CDR3nt: TGTGCCAGCACTATAACAGGGGGCGAGTACACCGGGGAGCTGTTTTTT
j_gene: TRBJ1-5; d_gene: TRBD1; abundance: -; v_gene: TRBV10-2; CDR3aa: CASSPDREQPQHF; CDR3nt: TGCGCCAGCAGCCCGGACAGGGAGCAGCCCCAGCATTTT
j_gene: TRBJ1-5; d_gene: TRBD1; abundance: -; v_gene: TRBV19; CDR3aa: CASSTRDRALSNQPQHF; CDR3nt: TGTGCCAGTAGTACCCGCGACAGGGCCCTAAGCAATCAGCCCCAGCATTTT
j_gene: TRBJ2-2; d_gene: -; abundance: few; v_gene: TRBV30; CDR3aa: CAWSVPGTGPGELFF; CDR3nt: TGTGCCTGGAGTGTACCGGGTACGGGTCCCGGGGAGCTGTTTTTT
j_gene: TRBJ2-2; d_gene: -; abundance: -; v_gene: TRBV10-2; CDR3aa: CASKRGKDSNTGELFF; CDR3nt: TGCGCCAGCAAAAGGGGAAAGGACAGTAACACCGGGGAGCTGTTTTTT
j_gene: TRBJ2-2; d_gene: TRBD2; abundance: -; v_gene: TRBV7-2; CDR3aa: CASSLTSGRETGELFF; CDR3nt: TGTGCCAGCAGCTTAACTAGCGGGAGGGAAACCGGGGAGCTGTTTTTT
j_gene: TRBJ2-7; d_gene: -; abundance: few; v_gene: TRBV5-1; CDR3aa: CASSLLWGETYEQYF; CDR3nt: TGCGCCAGCAGCTTGCTCTGGGGAGAGACCTACGAGCAGTACTTC
j_gene: TRBJ2-2; d_gene: TRBD1; abundance: -; v_gene: TRBV10-2; CDR3aa: CASSERGTDFANTGELFF; CDR3nt: TGCGCCAGCAGTGAGAGGGGGACAGATTTCGCGAACACCGGGGAGCTGTTTTTT
j_gene: TRBJ2-5; d_gene: TRBD1; abundance: -; v_gene: TRBV4-1; CDR3aa: CASSPHGDRVYQETQYF; CDR3nt: TGCGCCAGCAGCCCCCATGGGGACAGGGTATACCAAGAGACCCAGTACTTC
j_gene: TRBJ1-5; d_gene: -; abundance: -; v_gene: TRBV7-9; CDR3aa: CASSSGAGGFENQPQHF; CDR3nt: TGTGCCAGCAGCTCCGGGGCTGGGGGGTTTGAGAATCAGCCCCAGCATTTT
j_gene: TRBJ2-2; d_gene: -; abundance: -; v_gene: TRBV2; CDR3aa: CASSAEGNTGELFF; CDR3nt: TGTGCCAGCAGTGCCGAGGGGAACACCGGGGAGCTGTTTTTT
j_gene: TRBJ2-7; d_gene: TRBD2; abundance: few; v_gene: TRBV19; CDR3aa: CASSLLAGVSYEQYF; CDR3nt: TGTGCCAGTAGCCTCCTTGCGGGAGTCTCCTACGAGCAGTACTTC
j_gene: TRBJ1-4; d_gene: -; abundance: -; v_gene: TRBV28; CDR3aa: CASSRGNGEKLFF; CDR3nt: TGTGCCAGCAGTAGGGGTAACGGGGAAAAACTGTTTTTT
j_gene: TRBJ2-5; d_gene: -; abundance: -; v_gene: TRBV5-4; CDR3aa: CASSWRGETQYF; CDR3nt: TGTGCCAGCAGCTGGAGAGGAGAGACCCAGTACTTC
j_gene: TRBJ2-5; d_gene: -; abundance: many; v_gene: TRBV6-5; CDR3aa: CASRNRQFLETQYF; CDR3nt: TGTGCCAGCAGAAACCGACAGTTCCTCGAGACCCAGTACTTC
j_gene: TRBJ2-5; d_gene: -; abundance: -; v_gene: TRBV6-2/TRBV6-3; CDR3aa: CASRPSGGRAETQYF; CDR3nt: TGTGCCAGCCGCCCCTCCGGAGGGCGGGCTGAGACCCAGTACTTC
j_gene: TRBJ1-1; d_gene: -; abundance: -; v_gene: TRBV18; CDR3aa: CASSPGALNTEAFF; CDR3nt: TGTGCCAGCTCACCTGGGGCGTTGAACACTGAAGCTTTCTTT
j_gene: TRBJ1-1; d_gene: TRBD1; abundance: -; v_gene: TRBV4-1; CDR3aa: CASNTGQGVLGTEAFF; CDR3nt: TGCGCCAGTAACACGGGACAGGGGGTTTTAGGGACTGAAGCTTTCTTT
j_gene: TRBJ1-1; d_gene: -; abundance: -; v_gene: TRBV2; CDR3aa: CASSGTVNTEAFF; CDR3nt: TGTGCCAGCAGTGGGACAGTGAACACTGAAGCTTTCTTT
j_gene: TRBJ1-2; d_gene: TRBD1; abundance: -; v_gene: TRBV5-1; CDR3aa: CASSPPGQGSIGYTF; CDR3nt: TGCGCCAGCAGCCCACCGGGACAGGGGTCTATTGGCTACACCTTC
j_gene: TRBJ2-2; d_gene: TRBD1; abundance: -; v_gene: TRBV5-1; CDR3aa: CASSFSNRGQEGTGELFF; CDR3nt: TGCGCCAGCAGCTTTTCGAATAGGGGACAGGAAGGGACCGGGGAGCTGTTTTTT
j_gene: TRBJ2-1; d_gene: TRBD1; abundance: -; v_gene: TRBV5-1; CDR3aa: CASSLGQGAYNEQFF; CDR3nt: TGCGCCAGCAGCCTCGGACAGGGGGCCTACAATGAGCAGTTCTTC
j_gene: TRBJ2-5; d_gene: -; abundance: -; v_gene: TRBV5-4; CDR3aa: CASSNIEVQETQYF; CDR3nt: TGTGCCAGCTCAAATATAGAGGTCCAAGAGACCCAGTACTTC
j_gene: TRBJ2-1; d_gene: TRBD2; abundance: -; v_gene: TRBV10-3; CDR3aa: CAISGLADNNEQFF; CDR3nt: TGTGCCATCAGTGGACTAGCAGATAACAATGAGCAGTTCTTC
j_gene: TRBJ2-2; d_gene: -; abundance: -; v_gene: TRBV10-3; CDR3aa: CAISESEGSYTGELFF; CDR3nt: TGTGCCATCAGTGAGTCGGAGGGATCTTACACCGGGGAGCTGTTTTTT
j_gene: TRBJ2-7; d_gene: -; abundance: -; v_gene: TRBV3-1/TRBV3-2; CDR3aa: CASSPVSGLSGEQYF; CDR3nt: TGTGCCAGCAGCCCTGTAAGCGGACTCTCGGGAGAGCAGTACTTC
j_gene: TRBJ2-1; d_gene: TRBD2; abundance: once; v_gene: TRBV11-2; CDR3aa: CASSLGGAGGFYNEQFF; CDR3nt: TGTGCCAGCAGCTTAGGAGGAGCGGGAGGGTTCTACAATGAGCAGTTCTTC
j_gene: TRBJ1-6; d_gene: TRBD1; abundance: once; v_gene: TRBV24-1; CDR3aa: CATRDRENYNSPLHF; CDR3nt: TGTGCCACCAGGGACAGGGAGAACTATAATTCACCCCTCCACTTT
j_gene: TRBJ2-2; d_gene: TRBD2; abundance: once; v_gene: TRBV5-1; CDR3aa: CASSLDGLAVTGELFF; CDR3nt: TGCGCCAGCAGCTTGGACGGACTAGCGGTCACCGGGGAGCTGTTTTTT
j_gene: TRBJ2-3; d_gene: TRBD2; abundance: -; v_gene: TRBV14; CDR3aa: CASSQIAGGSPIDTQYF; CDR3nt: TGTGCCAGCAGCCAGATCGCTGGCGGGAGCCCGATAGATACGCAGTATTTT
j_gene: TRBJ2-1; d_gene: TRBD2; abundance: -; v_gene: TRBV5-4; CDR3aa: CASSLELAGSYEQFF; CDR3nt: TGTGCCAGCAGCTTGGAACTAGCGGGATCGTATGAGCAGTTCTTC
j_gene: TRBJ1-5; d_gene: TRBD1; abundance: -; v_gene: TRBV9; CDR3aa: CASSGGQGSQPQHF; CDR3nt: TGTGCCAGCAGCGGTGGACAGGGATCCCAGCCCCAGCATTTT
j_gene: TRBJ1-2; d_gene: -; abundance: -; v_gene: TRBV5-1; CDR3aa: CASSFRQAGNGYTF; CDR3nt: TGCGCCAGCAGCTTTAGGCAGGCTGGAAATGGCTACACCTTC
j_gene: TRBJ1-3; d_gene: TRBD1; abundance: -; v_gene: TRBV3-1/TRBV3-2; CDR3aa: CASSTGVPGNTIYF; CDR3nt: TGTGCCAGCAGTACAGGGGTCCCTGGAAACACCATATATTTT
j_gene: TRBJ2-7; d_gene: -; abundance: once; v_gene: TRBV28; CDR3aa: CASRLSLYRGSYEQYF; CDR3nt: TGTGCCAGCAGACTTTCGTTATACCGGGGCTCCTACGAGCAGTACTTC
j_gene: TRBJ2-4; d_gene: TRBD1; abundance: few; v_gene: TRBV6-5; CDR3aa: CASSYSGTVAKNIQYF; CDR3nt: TGTGCCAGCAGTTACTCCGGGACAGTAGCCAAAAACATTCAGTACTTC